This section outlines one TCR beta chain sequence together with its context. Assay used: immunoSEQ multiplex PCR; TCRdb lists only in-frame clones, some missing. The data show roughly 640,000 clones, more than 95% seen once. The sample comes from a study of shared clonotypes between healthy human individuals. The CDR3 contains 14 residues. Germline CDR1 is LNHNV and CDR2 is YYDKDF (reference sequence). The V end lost 0 bases, the J end lost 8 bases, and 13 bases lay between the germline ends. This sequence was found in a woman in her thirties in good health. This chain connects TRBV15 to TRBJ1-1, with D tentatively TRBD1 (5 bases). Sequencing input: naive CD4+ T cells sorted from blood. The subset denotes: CD45RA+ positively selected. CDR3 amino acids: CATSRDPGVVEAFF. The DNA of the CDR3 is TGTGCCACCAGCAGAGATCCGGGGGTGGTAGAAGCTTTCTTT. Full variable domain (missing parts from reference TRBV15 and TRBJ1-1): DAMVIQNPRYQVTQFGKPVTLSCSQTLNHNVMYWYQQKSSQAPKLLFHYYDKDFNNEADTPDNFQSRRPNTSFCFLDIRSPGLGDTAMYLCATSRDPGVVEAFFGQGTRLTVV.